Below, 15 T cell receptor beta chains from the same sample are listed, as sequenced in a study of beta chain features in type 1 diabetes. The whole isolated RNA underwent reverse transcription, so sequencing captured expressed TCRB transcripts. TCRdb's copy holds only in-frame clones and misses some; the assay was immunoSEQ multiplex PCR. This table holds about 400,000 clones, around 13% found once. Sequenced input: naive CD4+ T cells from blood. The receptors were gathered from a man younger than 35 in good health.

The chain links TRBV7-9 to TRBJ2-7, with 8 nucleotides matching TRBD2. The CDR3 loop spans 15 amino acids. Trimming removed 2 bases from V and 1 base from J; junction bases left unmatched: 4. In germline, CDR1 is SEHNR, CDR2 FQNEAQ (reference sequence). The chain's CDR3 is CASSLRSGSSYEQYF. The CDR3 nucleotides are TGTGCCAGCAGCTTACGGAGCGGGAGTTCCTACGAGCAGTACTTC.

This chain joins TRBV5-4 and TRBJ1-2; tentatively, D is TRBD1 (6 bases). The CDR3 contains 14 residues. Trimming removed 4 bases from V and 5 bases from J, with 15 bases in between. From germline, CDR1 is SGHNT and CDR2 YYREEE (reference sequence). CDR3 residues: CASSPHGTRYGYTF. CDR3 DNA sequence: TGTGCCAGCAGCCCACACGGGACAAGATATGGCTACACCTTC.

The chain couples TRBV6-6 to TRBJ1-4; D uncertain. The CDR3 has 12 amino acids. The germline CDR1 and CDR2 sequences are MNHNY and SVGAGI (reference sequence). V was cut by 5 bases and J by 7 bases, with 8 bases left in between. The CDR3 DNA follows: TGTGCCAGCAGTGCTTCCGGTGAAAAACTGTTTTTT. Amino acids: CASSASGEKLFF.

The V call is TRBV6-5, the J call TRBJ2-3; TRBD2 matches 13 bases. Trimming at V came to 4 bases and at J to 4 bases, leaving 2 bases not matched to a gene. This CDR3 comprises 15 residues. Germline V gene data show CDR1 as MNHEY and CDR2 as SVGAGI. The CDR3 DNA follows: TGTGCCAGCAGTTGGACTAGCGGGGGCTCAGATACGCAGTATTTT. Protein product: CASSWTSGGSDTQYF.

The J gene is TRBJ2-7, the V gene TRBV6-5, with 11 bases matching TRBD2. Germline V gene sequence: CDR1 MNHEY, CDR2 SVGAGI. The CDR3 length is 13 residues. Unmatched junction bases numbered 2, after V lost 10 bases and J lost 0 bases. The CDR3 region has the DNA TGTGCCACCGGGACTAGCGGCTCCTACGAGCAGTACTTC. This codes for CATGTSGSYEQYF.

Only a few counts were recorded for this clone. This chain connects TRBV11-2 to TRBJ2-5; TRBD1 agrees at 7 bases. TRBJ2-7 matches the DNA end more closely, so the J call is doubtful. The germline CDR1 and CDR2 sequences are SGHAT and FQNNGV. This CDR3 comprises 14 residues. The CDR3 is CASSPRDSTYEQYF. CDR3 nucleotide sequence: TGTGCCAGCAGCCCGAGGGACAGTACCTACGAGCAGTACTTC.

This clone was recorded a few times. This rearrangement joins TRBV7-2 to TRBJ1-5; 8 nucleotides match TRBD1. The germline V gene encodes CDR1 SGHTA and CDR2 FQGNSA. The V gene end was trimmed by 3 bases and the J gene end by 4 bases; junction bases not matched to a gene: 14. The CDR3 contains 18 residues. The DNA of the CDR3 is TGTGCCAGCAGCTTGGGTCTTGGCGGACAGGGCCTTAATCAGCCCCAGCATTTT. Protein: CASSLGLGGQGLNQPQHF.

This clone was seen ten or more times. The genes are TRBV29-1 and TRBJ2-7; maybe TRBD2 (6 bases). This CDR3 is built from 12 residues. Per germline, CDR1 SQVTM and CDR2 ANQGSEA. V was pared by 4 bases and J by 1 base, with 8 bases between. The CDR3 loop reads CSVGGRSYEQYF. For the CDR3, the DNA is TGCAGCGTTGGGGGGAGGTCCTACGAGCAGTACTTC.

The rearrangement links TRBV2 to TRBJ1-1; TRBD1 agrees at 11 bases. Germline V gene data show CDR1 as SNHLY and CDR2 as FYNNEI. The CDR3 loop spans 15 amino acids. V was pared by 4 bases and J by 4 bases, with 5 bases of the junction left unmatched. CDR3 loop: CASSVIGTGGTEAFF. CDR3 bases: TGTGCCAGCAGTGTCATCGGGACAGGGGGCACTGAAGCTTTCTTT. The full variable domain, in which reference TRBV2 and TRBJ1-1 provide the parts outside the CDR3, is EPEVTQTPSHQVTQMGQEVILRCVPISNHLYFYWYRQILGQKVEFLVSFYNNEISEKSEIFDDQFSVERPDGSNFTLKIRSTKLEDSAMYFCASSVIGTGGTEAFFGQGTRLTVV.

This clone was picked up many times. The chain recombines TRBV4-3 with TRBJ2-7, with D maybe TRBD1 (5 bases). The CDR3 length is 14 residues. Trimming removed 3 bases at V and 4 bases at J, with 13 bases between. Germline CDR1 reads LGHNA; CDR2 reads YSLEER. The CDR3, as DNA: TGCGCCAGCAGCCAGGTCGCAGGGCGGTACGAGCAGTACTTC. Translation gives CASSQVAGRYEQYF.

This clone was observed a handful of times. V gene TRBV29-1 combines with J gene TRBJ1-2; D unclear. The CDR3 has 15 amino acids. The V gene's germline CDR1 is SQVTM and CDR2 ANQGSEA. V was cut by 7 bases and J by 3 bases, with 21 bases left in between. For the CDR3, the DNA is TGCAGCGCTAACTTCCGCCCCGATCCGTACTATGGCTACACCTTC. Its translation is CSANFRPDPYYGYTF.

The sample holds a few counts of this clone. CDR3 in DNA: TGTGCCAGCAGCTTGCTGGGGGCAGAAGAGACCCAGTACTTC. Its translation: CASSLLGAEETQYF. V is TRBV5-4 and J is TRBJ2-5, with D possibly being TRBD1 (6 bases). Trimming cost V 1 base and J 3 bases, with 10 bases left between them. From germline, CDR1 is SGHNT and CDR2 YYREEE (reference sequence). This CDR3 contains 14 residues.

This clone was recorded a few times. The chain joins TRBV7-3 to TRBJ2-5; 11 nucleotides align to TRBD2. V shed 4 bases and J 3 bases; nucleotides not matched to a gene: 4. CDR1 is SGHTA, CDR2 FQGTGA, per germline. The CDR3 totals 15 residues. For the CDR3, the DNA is TGTGCCAGCAGCTCAATGGGACTAGCGGAAGAGACCCAGTACTTC. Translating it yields CASSSMGLAEETQYF.

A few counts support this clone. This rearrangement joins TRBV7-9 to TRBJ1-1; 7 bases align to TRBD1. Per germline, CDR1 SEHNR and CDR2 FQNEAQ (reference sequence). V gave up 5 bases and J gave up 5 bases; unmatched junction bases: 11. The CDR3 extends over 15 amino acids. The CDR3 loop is CASSPDRIWVTEAFF. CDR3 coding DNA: TGTGCCAGCAGCCCGGACAGGATTTGGGTGACTGAAGCTTTCTTT.

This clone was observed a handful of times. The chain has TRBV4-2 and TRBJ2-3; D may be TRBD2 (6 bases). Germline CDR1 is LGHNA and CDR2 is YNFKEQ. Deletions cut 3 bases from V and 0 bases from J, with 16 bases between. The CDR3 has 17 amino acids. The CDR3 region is CASSQRGGGESTDTQYF. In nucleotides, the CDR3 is TGTGCCAGCAGCCAGAGGGGCGGCGGGGAGAGCACAGATACGCAGTATTTT.